The 22 T cell receptor beta chains reported below all come from one sample, sequenced in a study of blood T cell repertoires in COVID-19 (TCRdb year 2020). Library preparation employed the immunoSEQ multiplex PCR assay. Held by TCRdb, this immuneACCESS table contains in-frame sequences only and omits some clones. Under half of the omission traces to an unresolved V gene where checked; the cause of the rest is unknown. The sample table contains over 200,000 clones; only one count was recorded for around 90% of them. 0.82% of the sample is in the top ten clones. The sequencing input was peripheral blood. The source is a man in his 60s with COVID-19, enrolled during active disease.

The rearrangement uses TRBV11-2 and TRBJ2-1; TRBD2 matches 9 bases. CDR1 is SGHAT, CDR2 FQNNGV, per germline. The CDR3 runs 15 residues. V shed 1 base, J shed 6 bases, and the junction held 4 bases outside the gene matches. CDR3 DNA: TGTGCCAGCAGCTTAGTAGCGGGAGCGACCAATGAGCAGTTCTTC. This gives the protein CASSLVAGATNEQFF.

This chain connects TRBV18 to TRBJ2-1; 7 bases are shared with TRBD2. The CDR3 contains 16 residues. Trimming at V came to 6 bases and at J to 5 bases, leaving 13 bases not matched to a gene. Germline loops: CDR1 KGHSH, CDR2 LQKENI. The CDR3 DNA follows: TGTGCCAGCTCCCGCTCTAGCGGTACTTGGGACAATGAGCAGTTCTTC. Its translation is CASSRSSGTWDNEQFF.

This clone was seen a single time. V is TRBV15 and J is TRBJ2-1; a possible D gene is TRBD2 (5 bases). V lost 0 bases and J lost 12, with 12 bases in between. Germline V gene sequence: CDR1 LNHNV, CDR2 YYDKDF (reference sequence). This CDR3 contains 13 residues. The CDR3 loop reads CATSRDRGSRQFF. In nucleotides, the CDR3 is TGTGCCACCAGCAGAGATCGGGGATCCCGGCAGTTCTTC.

The chain is built from TRBV25-1 and TRBJ2-2, with D unclear. The V gene's germline CDR1 is MGHDK and CDR2 SYGVNS. V was trimmed by 4 bases and J by 2 bases, leaving 8 bases between them. The CDR3 has 14 amino acids. In DNA, the CDR3 is TGTGCCAGCAGTGTAGCCGGAAACACCGGGGAGCTGTTTTTT. Translated: CASSVAGNTGELFF.

The chain joins TRBV18 to TRBJ2-7; tentative D call: TRBD1 (5 bases). Looked up from germline, CDR1 is KGHSH and CDR2 is LQKENI. V shed 3 bases and J shed 0 bases, with 15 bases lying between them. The CDR3 consists of 16 residues. The CDR3 loop is CASSPGVTGSSYEQYF. DNA of the CDR3: TGTGCCAGCTCACCTGGGGTTACAGGCAGCTCCTACGAGCAGTACTTC.

This chain connects TRBV6-2 or TRBV6-3 to TRBJ2-5; D is uncertain. The CDR3 consists of 12 residues. Trimming left V 6 bases short and J 5 bases short, with 10 bases between. Germline CDR1 is MNHEY and CDR2 is SVGEGT. DNA of the CDR3: TGTGCCAGCAGCCCAACAACGGAGACCCAGTACTTC. It is translated as CASSPTTETQYF.

The V gene is TRBV19, the J gene TRBJ2-7; unclear D gene. The germline V and J ends were trimmed by 5 bases and 3 bases, with 14 bases remaining between them. Germline V gene lookup returns CDR1 LNHDA and CDR2 SQIVND (reference sequence). This CDR3 has 14 residues. The CDR3 region is CASSLGRRYYEQYF. In DNA, the CDR3 is TGTGCCAGTAGTTTGGGCCGAAGATACTACGAGCAGTACTTC.

This clone has only one observation. The V gene is TRBV6-5, the J gene TRBJ2-7; 9 bases align to TRBD1. Trimming removed 6 bases from V and 6 bases from J; junction bases left unmatched: 6. In germline, CDR1 is MNHEY, CDR2 SVGAGI. This CDR3 spans 13 amino acids. DNA of the CDR3: TGTGCCAGCAGATCGGACAGGGGCTCCGAGCAGTACTTC. This sequence encodes CASRSDRGSEQYF.

This chain joins TRBV19 and TRBJ1-5, with D possibly TRBD1 on 5 matching bases. Germline V lookup: CDR1 LNHDA, CDR2 SQIVND (reference sequence). V was clipped by 2 bases and J by 1 base, with 9 bases between them. This CDR3 region has 15 residues. CDR3 sequence (DNA): TGTGCCAGTAGTATATTGGCAGGGAGCAATCAGCCCCAGCATTTT. Translating gives CASSILAGSNQPQHF.

The chain joins TRBV7-9 to TRBJ1-1; 11 positions agree with TRBD1. The germline gives CDR1 SEHNR, CDR2 FQNEAQ (reference sequence). With 4 bases clipped from V and 7 bases from J, the junction kept 8 bases outside the gene matches. This CDR3 has 15 residues. The CDR3 spells CASSSRGGQGDEAFF. Here the CDR3 DNA reads TGTGCCAGCAGCTCTAGAGGGGGACAGGGGGATGAAGCTTTCTTT.

The genes are TRBV7-9 and TRBJ1-1; a possible D gene is TRBD1 (5 bases). CDR3 size: 15 residues. The V end was cut by 4 bases, the J end by 3 bases, with 15 bases between. CDR1 and CDR2 from the germline V gene are SEHNR and FQNEAQ (reference sequence). CDR3 region: CASSSDLGGDTEAFF. Written as DNA, the CDR3 is TGTGCCAGCAGCTCGGATCTCGGAGGGGACACTGAAGCTTTCTTT.

This clone has more than one count but fewer than ten. The chain uses TRBV6-5 and TRBJ2-7, with 9 bases matching TRBD1. Germline values: CDR1 MNHEY, CDR2 SVGAGI. CDR3 size: 15 residues. V was clipped by 6 bases and J by 1 base; unmatched bases: 7. CDR3 in DNA: TGTGCCAGCAGAACTGACAGGGGGGCTTCCTACGAGCAGTACTTC. Translated, it gives CASRTDRGASYEQYF.

This clone was observed once. The chain links TRBV25-1 to TRBJ1-2, with a weak D call TRBD1 (5 bases). CDR3 size: 11 residues. CDR1 is MGHDK and CDR2 is SYGVNS in the germline V gene. V was trimmed by 7 bases and J by 8 bases, leaving 11 bases between them. The CDR3 sequence is CASNDRQGYTF. The CDR3 nucleotides are TGTGCCAGCAATGACAGACAGGGCTACACCTTC.

The CDR3 region is CASSVFQGNTGELFF. In nucleotides, the CDR3 is TGTGCCAGCAGCGTGTTTCAGGGGAACACCGGGGAGCTGTTTTTT. The rearrangement joins TRBV9 to TRBJ2-2, with TRBD1 as a possible D gene (5 bases). The CDR3 runs to 15 residues. Germline V gene sequence: CDR1 SGDLS, CDR2 YYNGEE. V dropped 2 bases and J dropped 1 base, with 9 bases sitting between them.

This clone was picked up a small number of times. The chain employs TRBV19 and TRBJ1-3, with D hard to call. V lost 5 bases and J 5 bases, leaving 7 bases between the germline ends. CDR1 and CDR2 from the germline V gene are LNHDA and SQIVND (reference sequence). The CDR3 is 12 residues long. CDR3 in amino acids: CASSATRNTIYF. As DNA, the CDR3 is TGTGCCAGTAGTGCTACGCGAAACACCATATATTTT.

This clone was seen once. The rearrangement links TRBV5-1 to TRBJ1-6; D possibly corresponds to TRBD1 (6 bases). CDR3 length: 13 amino acids. Trimming left V 2 bases short and J 10 bases short, with 10 bases between. Germline V gives CDR1 SGHRS, CDR2 YFSETQ. The CDR3 DNA reads TGCGCCAGCAGCTTTCACAGGGAATCACCCCTCCACTTT. The encoded protein is CASSFHRESPLHF. The full variable domain, its missing parts supplied by reference TRBV5-1 and TRBJ1-6, is KAGVTQTPRYLIKTRGQQVTLSCSPISGHRSVSWYQQTPGQGLQFLFEYFSETQRNKGNFPGRFSGRQFSNSRSEMNVSTLELGDSALYLCASSFHRESPLHFGNGTRLTVT.

The chain joins TRBV12-1 to TRBJ2-7; TRBD1, as called in the table, went unchecked against the DNA. TRBV12-1 is listed as a pseudogene. This CDR3 comprises 14 residues. CDR3 loop: CASSLDRNHYEQYF. The CDR3 region has the DNA TGTGCCAGCAGCCTCGACAGAAACCACTACGAGCAGTACTTC.

This chain connects TRBV7-3 to TRBJ2-3; no clear D. The CDR3 is made up of 15 amino acids. CDR1 and CDR2 (germline): SGHTA, FQGTGA. V lost 2 bases and J lost 4, with 13 bases in between. The CDR3 loop is CASSLGSERADTQYF. The CDR3 DNA follows: TGTGCCAGCAGCTTAGGGTCCGAACGGGCAGATACGCAGTATTTT.

The J gene is TRBJ2-1, the V gene TRBV10-3; D gene ambiguous. Per germline, CDR1 ENHRY and CDR2 SYGVKD. V shed 2 bases and J shed 5 bases, with 10 bases lying between them. The CDR3 runs 14 residues. Here the CDR3 reads CAISEPSPNNEQFF. The CDR3 coding sequence is TGTGCCATCAGTGAGCCGAGCCCCAACAATGAGCAGTTCTTC.

The rearrangement links TRBV5-1 to TRBJ2-7, with 7 bases aligning to TRBD1. CDR3 length equals 14 residues. V dropped 0 bases and J dropped 3; count of bases not matched to a gene: 3. CDR1 and CDR2 from the germline V gene are SGHRS and YFSETQ. The CDR3: CASSLGDSFYEQYF. CDR3 nucleotide sequence: TGCGCCAGCAGCTTGGGGGACAGTTTCTACGAGCAGTACTTC.

The gene calls are TRBV29-1 and TRBJ1-1, with a tentative D call TRBD1 (5 bases). The V gene's germline CDR1 is SQVTM and CDR2 ANQGSEA. CDR3 length equals 15 residues. Trimming left V 3 bases short and J 5 bases short, with 19 bases between. CDR3 coding DNA: TGCAGCGTTGACCGGTACCTGGCAGGGTCGACTGAAGCTTTCTTT. It yields the protein CSVDRYLAGSTEAFF. Full variable domain (outside the CDR3, taken from reference TRBV29-1 and TRBJ1-1): SAVISQKPSRDICQRGTSLTIQCQVDSQVTMMFWYRQQPGQSLTLIATANQGSEATYESGFVIDKFPISRPNLTFSTLTVSNMSPEDSSIYLCSVDRYLAGSTEAFFGQGTRLTVV.

This sequence joins TRBV19 and TRBJ1-5, with TRBD1 as a possible D gene (6 bases). With 6 bases removed from V and 1 base from J, the gap between germline ends came to 16 bases. This CDR3 is 16 amino acids long. Germline values: CDR1 LNHDA, CDR2 SQIVND (reference sequence). CDR3 nucleotides: TGTGCCAGTAGCCATACTAGAGGACAGAGCAATCAGCCCCAGCATTTT. It specifies CASSHTRGQSNQPQHF.